This T cell receptor (beta chain) was recorded in a study of response to subunit inactivated influenza vaccine. The V end was cut by 11 bases, the J end by 4 bases, with 11 bases between. Looked up from germline, CDR1 is MGHDK and CDR2 is SYGVNS. The CDR3 length is 12 residues. MiXCR was run by TCRdb on the RT-PCR reads, yielding one entry per CDR3 protein. The sample has about 540,000 distinct CDR3 sequences; under 30% are singletons. This clonotype occurred a few times. These data were also filed under a second study, of T cells expressing NK-cell markers. As that study records: The authors made TCR beta cDNA libraries by 5'RACE template switching. This switching added a universal primer site and UMIs. Obtained from sorted CD3+CD56+NKG2C+, CD3+CD56+NKG2C- and CD3+CD56-NKG2C+ T cells were the TCR beta repertoires. Eight donors were sequenced, seven testing HCMV-seropositive and one testing seronegative. No clear determination of HCMV specificity was made for expanded NKG2C+ T cell clones.

The sample was CD4+ T cells sorted from PBMCs, taken roughly 12 days after vaccination. The chain couples TRBV25-1 to TRBJ2-2; a possible D gene is TRBD1 (6 bases). The receptor comes from a man aged 50 to 60 who received an inactivated influenza vaccine. CDR3 sequence: CAGQDSTGELFF. CDR3 nucleotide sequence: TGTGCCGGTCAGGACAGCACCGGGGAGCTGTTTTTT.